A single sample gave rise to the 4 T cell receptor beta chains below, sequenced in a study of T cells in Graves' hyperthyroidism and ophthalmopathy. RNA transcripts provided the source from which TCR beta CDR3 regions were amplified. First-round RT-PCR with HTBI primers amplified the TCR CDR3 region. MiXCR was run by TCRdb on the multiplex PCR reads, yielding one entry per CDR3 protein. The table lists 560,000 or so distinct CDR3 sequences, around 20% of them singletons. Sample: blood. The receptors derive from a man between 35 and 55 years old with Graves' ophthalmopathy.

The CDR3 region has the DNA TGTGCCAGCAGCCCTAATTTCTTT. This gives the protein CASSPNFF. The V call is TRBV12-3 or TRBV12-4, the J call TRBJ1-1; no reliable D call. CDR3 length: 8 residues. V shed 6 bases and J shed 13 bases, with 6 bases lying between them.

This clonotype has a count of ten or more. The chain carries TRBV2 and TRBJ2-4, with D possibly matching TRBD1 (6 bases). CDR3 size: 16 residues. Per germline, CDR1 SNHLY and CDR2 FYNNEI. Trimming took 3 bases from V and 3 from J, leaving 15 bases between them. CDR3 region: CASSEREARGKNIQYF. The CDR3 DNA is TGTGCCAGCAGTGAGAGGGAAGCCAGGGGCAAAAACATTCAGTACTTC.

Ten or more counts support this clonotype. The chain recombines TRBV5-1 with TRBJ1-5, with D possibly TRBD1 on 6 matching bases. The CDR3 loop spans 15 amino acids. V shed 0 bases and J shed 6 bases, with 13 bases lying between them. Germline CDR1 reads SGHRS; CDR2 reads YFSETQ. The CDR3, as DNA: TGCGCCAGCAGCTTGGACGGGGGGCAGGGTCAGCCCCAGCATTTT. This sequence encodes CASSLDGGQGQPQHF.

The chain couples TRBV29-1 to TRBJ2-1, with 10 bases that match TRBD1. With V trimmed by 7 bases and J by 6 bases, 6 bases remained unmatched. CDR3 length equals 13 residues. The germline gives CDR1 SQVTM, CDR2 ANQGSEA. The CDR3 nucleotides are TGCAGCGCGCGGACAGGGGGTCTCAATGAGCAGTTCTTC. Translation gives CSARTGGLNEQFF.